This is a list of T cell receptor beta chains from one sample in a study of blood T cells in healthy people across ages. TCRdb re-called the 5' RACE reads through MiXCR, storing one row per CDR3 protein. This sample carries about 940,000 distinct CDR3 sequences, around 48% of them seen once, and the ten largest clones take around an eighth. The sample consisted of blood. These receptors were taken from a man aged 25 to 40 in good health. The CDR3 runs from the conserved cysteine through the conserved F or W. The D gene is left open where the match is weak. Clone sizes are given selectively: once, few, many, or a class where the clone is expanded.

D gene,clone size,V gene,J gene,CDR3 protein,CDR3 DNA
-,-,TRBV3-1,TRBJ2-4,CASSQREGAKNIQYF,TGTGCCAGCAGCCAACGAGAGGGAGCCAAAAACATTCAGTACTTC
TRBD1,few,TRBV12-3/TRBV12-4,TRBJ2-5,CASSRGTGSYETQYF,TGTGCCAGCAGTCGGGGGACAGGGTCTTACGAGACCCAGTACTTC
TRBD1,-,TRBV5-1,TRBJ1-6,CASSMDRESSPLHF,TGCGCCAGCAGCATGGACAGGGAAAGCTCACCCCTCCACTTT
TRBD1,few,TRBV29-1,TRBJ1-5,CSVVVGQGGNQPQHF,TGCAGCGTTGTGGTAGGACAGGGGGGAAATCAGCCCCAGCATTTT
-,-,TRBV10-3,TRBJ1-5,CATRVTDSPNQPQHF,TGTGCCACCCGAGTTACGGATTCCCCAAATCAGCCCCAGCATTTT
-,-,TRBV12-3/TRBV12-4,TRBJ1-2,CASSPSGGLPSGYTF,TGTGCCAGCAGCCCCAGCGGGGGCCTCCCGTCTGGCTACACCTTC
-,-,TRBV4-2,TRBJ2-3,CASSRTNQAGIPSDTQYF,TGTGCCAGCAGCCGCACTAACCAGGCGGGGATACCCTCTGATACGCAGTATTTT
-,many,TRBV20-1,TRBJ2-3,CSARKGPSTDTQYF,TGCAGTGCTAGGAAGGGCCCTAGCACAGATACGCAGTATTTT
-,once,TRBV15,TRBJ1-5,CATSRSRALNQPQHF,TGTGCCACCAGCAGAAGCCGGGCCCTAAATCAGCCCCAGCATTTT
-,few,TRBV5-4,TRBJ2-7,CASSSGGWSYEQYF,TGTGCCAGCAGCTCGGGGGGCTGGTCCTACGAGCAGTACTTC
TRBD1,few,TRBV2,TRBJ1-2,CASSLDRGLFYGYTF,TGTGCCAGCAGCCTAGACAGGGGCCTCTTCTATGGCTACACCTTC
TRBD2,few,TRBV9,TRBJ2-5,CASSVERGVFQETQYF,TGTGCCAGCAGCGTAGAACGGGGGGTCTTTCAAGAGACCCAGTACTTC
-,few,TRBV7-3,TRBJ2-1,CASSPQWVQGNEQFF,TGTGCCAGCAGCCCCCAGTGGGTTCAGGGCAATGAGCAGTTCTTC
TRBD2,-,TRBV9,TRBJ2-2,CASSAGLAARTGELFF,TGTGCCAGCAGCGCGGGACTAGCGGCCCGCACCGGGGAGCTGTTTTTT
TRBD1,-,TRBV24-1,TRBJ2-5,CATSGTGDRDQETQYF,TGCGCCACCAGTGGGACCGGGGACAGGGATCAAGAGACCCAGTACTTC
-,few,TRBV6-2/TRBV6-3,TRBJ2-3,CASSPRGGPNTQYF,TGTGCCAGCAGTCCGCGCGGCGGACCCAATACGCAGTATTTT
TRBD1,-,TRBV12-3/TRBV12-4,TRBJ2-7,CASSSWTGHSEQYF,TGCGCCAGCAGTTCCTGGACAGGGCACTCCGAGCAGTACTTC
TRBD1,-,TRBV9,TRBJ1-5,CASSVGGTGIQPQHF,TGTGCCAGCAGCGTAGGGGGGACAGGGATCCAGCCCCAGCATTTT
TRBD1,-,TRBV4-3,TRBJ2-1,CASSQDGGQGAREQFF,TGCGCCAGCAGCCAAGATGGGGGACAGGGGGCTCGTGAGCAGTTCTTC
-,-,TRBV5-1,TRBJ1-2,CASSPGGDNGYTF,TGCGCCAGCAGCCCCGGGGGGGACAATGGCTACACCTTC
TRBD1,-,TRBV6-1,TRBJ1-4,CASSGWTGLSEKLFF,TGTGCCAGCAGTGGGTGGACAGGTTTGAGTGAAAAACTGTTTTTT
-,many,TRBV9,TRBJ1-1,CASSVRGRTEAFF,TGTGCCAGCAGCGTCAGGGGACGAACTGAAGCTTTCTTT
TRBD1,-,TRBV5-1,TRBJ2-1,CASSLAARQGAHEQFF,TGCGCCAGCAGCTTGGCCGCGAGGCAGGGGGCGCATGAGCAGTTCTTC
TRBD1,few,TRBV20-1,TRBJ1-2,CSARRTGESGYTF,TGCAGTGCTAGGCGAACAGGGGAGTCTGGCTACACCTTC
-,-,TRBV14,TRBJ2-3,CASSKPDTDTQYF,TGTGCCAGCAGCAAGCCCGACACAGATACGCAGTATTTT
TRBD2,once,TRBV29-1,TRBJ2-1,CSVGAGLEGSYNEQFF,TGCAGCGTTGGAGCGGGACTGGAAGGTTCCTACAATGAGCAGTTCTTC
-,-,TRBV5-1,TRBJ2-5,CASSLPGRLYQETQYF,TGCGCCAGCAGCTTACCGGGACGCCTGTACCAAGAGACCCAGTACTTC
TRBD2,few,TRBV5-1,TRBJ2-3,CASSLLAGETDTQYF,TGCGCCAGCAGCCTACTAGCGGGGGAAACAGATACGCAGTATTTT
TRBD1,-,TRBV12-3/TRBV12-4,TRBJ1-1,CASSFGQGGQAFF,TGTGCCAGCAGTTTCGGACAGGGTGGGCAAGCTTTCTTT
TRBD2,-,TRBV20-1,TRBJ2-3,CSAWRGAFTDTQYF,TGCAGTGCTTGGCGGGGGGCTTTCACAGATACGCAGTATTTT
-,few,TRBV28,TRBJ2-1,CASSRLVSNEQFF,TGTGCCAGCAGTCGACTAGTAAGCAATGAGCAGTTCTTC
TRBD1,-,TRBV7-2,TRBJ1-3,CASRRQGPGNTIYF,TGTGCCAGCAGGCGACAGGGGCCTGGAAACACCATATATTTT
-,-,TRBV7-2,TRBJ2-5,CASSRGLGGETQYF,TGTGCCAGCAGCCGTGGGTTGGGAGGAGAGACCCAGTACTTC
-,-,TRBV27,TRBJ1-1,CASSPYPGGVSTEAFF,TGTGCCAGCAGTCCTTATCCGGGGGGGGTGAGCACTGAAGCTTTCTTT
-,-,TRBV15,TRBJ2-7,CATSRASYHEQYF,TGTGCCACCAGCAGAGCTAGCTACCACGAGCAGTACTTC
TRBD1,-,TRBV4-1,TRBJ2-6,CTSSQVRNRGPISGANVLTF,TGCACCAGCAGCCAAGTCCGTAACAGGGGGCCTATCTCTGGGGCCAACGTCCTGACTTTC
-,-,TRBV30,TRBJ2-7,CAWRPYEQYF,TGTGCCTGGAGGCCGTACGAGCAGTACTTC
-,-,TRBV10-3,TRBJ2-3,CAISGGTYGTDTQYF,TGTGCCATCAGTGGCGGGACGTATGGCACAGATACGCAGTATTTT
-,-,TRBV9,TRBJ1-2,CASSAAGDYGYTF,TGTGCCAGCAGCGCCGCCGGGGACTATGGCTACACCTTC
TRBD2,-,TRBV3-1,TRBJ2-3,CASSLKRGAYDTDTQYF,TGTGCCAGCAGCTTAAAGCGGGGGGCATACGACACAGATACGCAGTATTTT
TRBD2,few,TRBV6-5,TRBJ2-7,CASSYSGPPSGGSYEQYF,TGTGCCAGCAGTTACTCAGGCCCCCCTAGCGGGGGATCCTACGAGCAGTACTTC
-,few,TRBV27,TRBJ2-1,CASSFERRNEQFF,TGTGCCAGCAGTTTTGAGCGGAGGAATGAGCAGTTCTTC
-,few,TRBV9,TRBJ2-7,CASSVNSYEQYF,TGTGCCAGCAGCGTTAACTCCTACGAGCAGTACTTC
-,-,TRBV3-1,TRBJ2-2,CASSRTDGGELFF,TGTGCCAGCAGCCGAACCGACGGGGGGGAGCTGTTTTTT
-,-,TRBV12-3/TRBV12-4,TRBJ1-2,CASSLSSGSDYGYTF,TGTGCCAGCAGTTTATCTTCGGGGAGTGACTATGGCTACACCTTC
TRBD1,-,TRBV7-6,TRBJ1-4,CASSLEGAGEKLFF,TGTGCCAGCAGCTTAGAGGGGGCGGGTGAAAAACTGTTTTTT
TRBD2,-,TRBV29-1,TRBJ2-1,CSVASGTEQFF,TGCAGCGTTGCCAGCGGGACGGAACAGTTCTTC
-,few,TRBV29-1,TRBJ2-1,CSVELGTRRDEQFF,TGCAGCGTTGAATTGGGGACTCGAAGGGATGAGCAGTTCTTC
-,-,TRBV12-3/TRBV12-4,TRBJ1-2,CANRQIPHGYTF,TGTGCCAACAGACAAATCCCCCATGGCTACACCTTC
TRBD2,-,TRBV20-1,TRBJ2-7,CSASGTSGAYEQYF,TGCAGTGCTAGTGGGACTAGCGGTGCCTACGAGCAGTACTTC
-,many,TRBV3-1,TRBJ1-2,CASSQGRIYGYTF,TGTGCCAGCAGCCAAGGACGGATCTATGGCTACACCTTC
-,few,TRBV4-3,TRBJ1-1,CASSQGVSTGIWSEAFF,TGCGCCAGCAGCCAAGGAGTATCCACGGGTATCTGGTCTGAAGCTTTCTTT
-,few,TRBV7-9,TRBJ1-1,CASSLLEGNTEAFF,TGTGCCAGCAGCTTATTAGAGGGTAACACTGAAGCTTTCTTT
-,-,TRBV7-2,TRBJ1-2,CASSLSRWYLGGYTF,TGTGCCAGCAGCTTATCACGATGGTACCTCGGTGGCTACACCTTC
TRBD1,-,TRBV4-1,TRBJ1-5,CASSQEDRGSQPQHF,TGCGCCAGCAGCCAAGAGGACAGGGGATCTCAGCCCCAGCATTTT
TRBD2,few,TRBV10-3,TRBJ2-1,CAISETSGGNNEQFF,TGTGCCATCAGCGAGACTAGCGGGGGGAACAATGAGCAGTTCTTC
-,-,TRBV7-2,TRBJ1-2,CASRPTGQEDGYTF,TGTGCCAGCAGACCGACGGGCCAGGAAGATGGCTACACCTTC